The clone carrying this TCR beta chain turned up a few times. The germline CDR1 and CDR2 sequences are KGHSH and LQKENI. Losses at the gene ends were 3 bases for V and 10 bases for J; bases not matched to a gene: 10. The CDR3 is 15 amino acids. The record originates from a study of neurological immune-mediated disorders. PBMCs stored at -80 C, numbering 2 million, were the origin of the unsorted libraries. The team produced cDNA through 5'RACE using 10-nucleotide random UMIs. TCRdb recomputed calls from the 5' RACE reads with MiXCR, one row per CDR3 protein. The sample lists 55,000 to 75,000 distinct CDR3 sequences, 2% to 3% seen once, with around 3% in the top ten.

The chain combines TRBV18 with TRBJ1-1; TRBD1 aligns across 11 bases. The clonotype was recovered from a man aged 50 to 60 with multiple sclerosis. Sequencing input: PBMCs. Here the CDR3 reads CASSPTGTGGRGAFF. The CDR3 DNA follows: TGTGCCAGCTCACCTACCGGGACAGGGGGACGGGGAGCTTTCTTT.